This TCR beta chain came from a study of somatic mutations in cytotoxic T cells in rheumatoid arthritis. The CDR3 has 15 residues. Germline V gene data show CDR1 as MNHEY and CDR2 as SMNVEV (reference sequence). V dropped 4 bases and J dropped 1 base, with 14 bases sitting between them. This clone has a handful of counts. Produced via immunoSEQ multiplex PCR; TCRdb's table is partial and in-frame only. The table includes 9,000 or so clones, about four fifths detected once. Sample: CD8+ T cells sorted from blood. This sequence was found in an adult with rheumatoid arthritis. This rearrangement joins TRBV27 to TRBJ2-7; D tentatively reads TRBD1 or TRBD2 (5 bases each). CDR3 bases: TGTGCCAGCAGTTGGGGGAGCCACGGGTCCTACGAGCAGTACTTC. This encodes CASSWGSHGSYEQYF.